The present T cell receptor (beta chain) was sequenced within a study of blood T cell repertoires in COVID-19. Study-wide context: COVID-19 samples collected from the United States, Italy and Spain covered acute and convalescent phases. From T cells, B-cell-depleted T cells, or PBMCs came the material, which was cDNA or gDNA.

Methods used by the authors: The authors estimated nucleated cell counts from reference gene primer amplification. The assay was immunoSEQ multiplex PCR, and TCRdb's table has in-frame clones only and misses some. The V and J calls and clone size were taken over from that table, and D and trimming were inferred from the DNA. The sample has under 200,000 clones; 75% to 95% are singletons. CDR1 and CDR2 from the germline V gene are SGHAT and FQNNGV. The ends were cut back, 1 base at V and 0 bases at J, with 6 bases in the middle. There are 14 residues in the CDR3. The gene calls are TRBV11-2 and TRBJ2-5; no definite D call. The sample taken for sequencing was peripheral blood. The origin of this receptor is a man aged 50 to 59 with acute or convalescent COVID-19. CDR3 in amino acids: CASSLVQYQETQYF. CDR3 nucleotides: TGTGCCAGCAGCTTAGTTCAGTACCAAGAGACCCAGTACTTC.